This record looks at one TCR beta chain sequence and its context. This entry belongs to a study of shared clonotypes between healthy human individuals. Positively selected for CCR7, the CD45RO-negative cells used as naive CD8 cells excluded terminally differentiated effector memory CD45RA+ cells. Each sample came from a Caucasian adult donor living in Nashville, Tennessee. The assay was carried out at the deep level. Sequenced by immunoSEQ multiplex PCR; TCRdb stores in-frame clones only, minus some. The table records just over 2,000,000 clones, roughly 95% of them present only once. This sequence originates from a man between 18 and 29 years old in good health. Specimen: naive CD8+ T cells sorted from blood.

CDR3 bases: TGTGCCAGTAGACAGGGGGAGTTTGGTGGCTACACCTTC. It codes for CASRQGEFGGYTF. This chain connects TRBV19 to TRBJ1-2; 8 bases line up with TRBD1. Per the germline V gene, CDR1 is LNHDA and CDR2 is SQIVND (reference sequence). This CDR3 has 13 residues. V lost 6 bases to trimming and J lost 7 bases; unmatched junction nucleotides: 7.